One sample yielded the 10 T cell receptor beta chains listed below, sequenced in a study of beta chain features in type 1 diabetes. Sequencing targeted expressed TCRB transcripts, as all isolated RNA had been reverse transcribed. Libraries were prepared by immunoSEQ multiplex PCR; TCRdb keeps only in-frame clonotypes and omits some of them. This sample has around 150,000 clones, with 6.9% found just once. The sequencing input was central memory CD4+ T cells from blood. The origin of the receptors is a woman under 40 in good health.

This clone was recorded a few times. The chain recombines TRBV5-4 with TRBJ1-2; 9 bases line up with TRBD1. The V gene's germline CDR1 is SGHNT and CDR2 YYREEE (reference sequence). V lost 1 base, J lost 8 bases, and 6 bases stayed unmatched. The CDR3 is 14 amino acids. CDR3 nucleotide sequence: TGTGCCAGCAGCTTGACTGGGACAGGGACCGGCTACACCTTC. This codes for CASSLTGTGTGYTF.

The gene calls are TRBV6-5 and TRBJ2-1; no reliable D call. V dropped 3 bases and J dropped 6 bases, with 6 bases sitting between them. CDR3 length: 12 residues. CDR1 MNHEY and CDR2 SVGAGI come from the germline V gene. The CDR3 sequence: CASSYLGNEQFF. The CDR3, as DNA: TGTGCCAGCAGTTATCTCGGCAATGAGCAGTTCTTC.

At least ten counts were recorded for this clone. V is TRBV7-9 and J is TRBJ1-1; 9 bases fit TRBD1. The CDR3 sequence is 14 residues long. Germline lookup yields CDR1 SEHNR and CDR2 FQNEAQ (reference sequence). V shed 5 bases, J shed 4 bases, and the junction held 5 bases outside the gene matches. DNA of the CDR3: TGTGCCAGCAGCCTTGGACAGGGGAGCACTGAAGCTTTCTTT. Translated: CASSLGQGSTEAFF.

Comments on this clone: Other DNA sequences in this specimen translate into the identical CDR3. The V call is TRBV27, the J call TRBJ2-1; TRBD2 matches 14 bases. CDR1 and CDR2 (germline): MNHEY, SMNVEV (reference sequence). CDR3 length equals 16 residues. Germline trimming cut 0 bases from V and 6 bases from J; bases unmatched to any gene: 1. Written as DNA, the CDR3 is TGTGCCAGCAGTTTATCCGGGACTAGCGGGAGCAATGAGCAGTTCTTC. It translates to CASSLSGTSGSNEQFF.

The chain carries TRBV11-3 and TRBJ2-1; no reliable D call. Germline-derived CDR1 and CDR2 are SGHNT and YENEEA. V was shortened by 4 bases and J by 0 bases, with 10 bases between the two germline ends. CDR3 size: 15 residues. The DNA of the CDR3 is TGTGCCAGCAGCTCCAATCGGTACTCCTACAATGAGCAGTTCTTC. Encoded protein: CASSSNRYSYNEQFF.

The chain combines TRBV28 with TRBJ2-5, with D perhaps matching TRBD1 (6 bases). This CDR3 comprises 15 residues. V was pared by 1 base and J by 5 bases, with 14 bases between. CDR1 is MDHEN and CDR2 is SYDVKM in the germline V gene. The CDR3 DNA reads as TGTGCCAGCAGTTTATCCGCAGGGGTTGTGGAGACCCAGTACTTC. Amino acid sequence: CASSLSAGVVETQYF.

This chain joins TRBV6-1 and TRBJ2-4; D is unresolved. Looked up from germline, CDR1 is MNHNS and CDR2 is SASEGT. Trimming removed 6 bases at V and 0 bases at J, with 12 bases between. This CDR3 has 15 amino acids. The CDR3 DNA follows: TGTGCCAGCAGGAAGACTGCGCTAGCCAAAAACATTCAGTACTTC. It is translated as CASRKTALAKNIQYF.

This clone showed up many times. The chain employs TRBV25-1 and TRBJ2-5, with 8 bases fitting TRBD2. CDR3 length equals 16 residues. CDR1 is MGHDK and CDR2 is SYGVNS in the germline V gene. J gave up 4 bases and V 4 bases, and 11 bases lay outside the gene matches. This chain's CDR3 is CASSAWVGGDGETQYF. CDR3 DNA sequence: TGTGCCAGCAGTGCATGGGTCGGGGGGGATGGAGAGACCCAGTACTTC.

The CDR3 bases are TGTGCCAGCAGCTTCCAAGGGGATGAGACCCAGTACTTC. As protein: CASSFQGDETQYF. The rearrangement links TRBV7-2 to TRBJ2-5; TRBD1 is a possible D gene (5 bases). V was pared by 3 bases and J by 5 bases, with 10 bases between. CDR1 and CDR2 (germline): SGHTA, FQGNSA. The CDR3 has 13 amino acids.

CDR3 amino acids: CASSLSGTGNNEQFF. CDR3 nucleotide sequence: TGTGCCAGCAGCTTATCCGGGACAGGGAACAATGAGCAGTTCTTC. The chain employs TRBV11-2 and TRBJ2-1; 9 bases line up with TRBD1. Germline loops: CDR1 SGHAT, CDR2 FQNNGV. CDR3 length: 15 amino acids. Losses at the gene ends were 2 bases for V and 5 bases for J; bases not matched to a gene: 4.